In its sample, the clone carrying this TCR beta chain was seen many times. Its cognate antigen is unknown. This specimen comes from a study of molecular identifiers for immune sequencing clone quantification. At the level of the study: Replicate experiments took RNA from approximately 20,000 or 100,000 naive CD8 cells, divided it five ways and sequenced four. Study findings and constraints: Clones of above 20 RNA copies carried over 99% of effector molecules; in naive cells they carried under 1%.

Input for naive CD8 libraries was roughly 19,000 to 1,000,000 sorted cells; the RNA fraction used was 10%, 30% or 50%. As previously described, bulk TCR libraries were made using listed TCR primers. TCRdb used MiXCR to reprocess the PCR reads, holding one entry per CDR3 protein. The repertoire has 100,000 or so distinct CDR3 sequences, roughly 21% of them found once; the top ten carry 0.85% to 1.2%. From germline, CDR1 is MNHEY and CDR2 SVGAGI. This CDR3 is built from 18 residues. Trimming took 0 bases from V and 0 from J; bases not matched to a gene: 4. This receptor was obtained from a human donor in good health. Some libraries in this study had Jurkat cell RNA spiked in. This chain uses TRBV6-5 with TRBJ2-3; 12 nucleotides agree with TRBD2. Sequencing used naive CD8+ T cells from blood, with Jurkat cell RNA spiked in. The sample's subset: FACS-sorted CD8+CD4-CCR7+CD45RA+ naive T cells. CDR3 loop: CASSYSTSGGVSTDTQYF. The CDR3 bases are TGTGCCAGCAGTTACTCGACTAGCGGGGGTGTGAGCACAGATACGCAGTATTTT.